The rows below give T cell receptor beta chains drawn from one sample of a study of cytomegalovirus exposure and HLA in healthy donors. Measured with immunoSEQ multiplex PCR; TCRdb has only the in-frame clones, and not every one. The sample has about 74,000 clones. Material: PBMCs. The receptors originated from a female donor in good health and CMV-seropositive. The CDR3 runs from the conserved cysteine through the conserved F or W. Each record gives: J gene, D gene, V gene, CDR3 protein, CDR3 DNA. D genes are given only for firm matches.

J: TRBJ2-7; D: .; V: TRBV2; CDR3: CASSEGGAGEDYEQYF; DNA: TGTGCCAGCAGCGAGGGGGGGGCGGGCGAAGACTACGAGCAGTACTTC
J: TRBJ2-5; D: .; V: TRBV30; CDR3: CAFEQETQYF; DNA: TGTGCCTTTGAGCAAGAGACCCAGTACTTC
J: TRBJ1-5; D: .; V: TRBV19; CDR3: CASSIGGGRDQPQHF; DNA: TGTGCCAGTAGTATAGGGGGGGGCCGGGATCAGCCCCAGCATTTT
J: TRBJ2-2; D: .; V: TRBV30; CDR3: CAWRAGVHTGELFF; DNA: TGTGCCTGGAGGGCCGGGGTACACACCGGGGAGCTGTTTTTT
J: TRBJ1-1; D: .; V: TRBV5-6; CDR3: CASSLAYLEAFF; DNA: TGTGCCAGCAGCCTCGCCTATCTTGAAGCTTTCTTT
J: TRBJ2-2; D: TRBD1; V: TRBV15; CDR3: CATSRRTGGGGELFF; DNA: TGTGCCACCAGCAGAAGGACAGGGGGGGGCGGGGAGCTGTTTTTT
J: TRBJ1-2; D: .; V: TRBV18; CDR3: CASSPPTDTYGYTF; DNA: TGTGCCAGCTCACCACCGACAGACACCTATGGCTACACCTTC
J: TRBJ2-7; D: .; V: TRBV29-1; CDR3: CSVLPGDSAYEQYF; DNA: TGCAGCGTTCTCCCCGGGGACTCAGCCTACGAGCAGTACTTC
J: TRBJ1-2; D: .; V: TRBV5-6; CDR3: CASSLRLGVSTGYTF; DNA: TGTGCCAGCAGCCTGCGTCTAGGTGTTTCGACTGGCTACACCTTC
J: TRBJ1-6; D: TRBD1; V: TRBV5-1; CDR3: CASSYTGEPYNSPLHF; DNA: TGCGCCAGCAGCTATACAGGGGAACCCTATAATTCACCCCTCCACTTT
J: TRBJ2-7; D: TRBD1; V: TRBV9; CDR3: CASSGQGLYEQYF; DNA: TGTGCCAGCTCTGGACAGGGACTCTACGAGCAGTACTTC
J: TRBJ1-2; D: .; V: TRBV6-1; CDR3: CASSEAGQVYGYTF; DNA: TGTGCCAGCAGTGAGGCAGGTCAAGTCTATGGCTACACCTTC
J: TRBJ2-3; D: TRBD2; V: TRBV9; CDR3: CASSVDGSGRALAGTQYF; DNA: TGTGCCAGCAGCGTAGACGGTAGCGGGAGGGCCTTGGCAGGTACGCAGTATTTT
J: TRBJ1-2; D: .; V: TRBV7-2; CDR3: CASRGETYYYGYTF; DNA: TGTGCCAGCAGAGGTGAGACATACTACTATGGCTACACCTTC
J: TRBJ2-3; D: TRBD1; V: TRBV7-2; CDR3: CASSLRDRGYDTQYF; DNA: TGTGCCAGCAGCTTACGGGACAGGGGGTATGATACGCAGTATTTT
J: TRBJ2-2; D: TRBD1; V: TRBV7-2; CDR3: CASRTGTGLTGELFF; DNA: TGTGCCAGCAGAACCGGGACAGGACTCACCGGGGAGCTGTTTTTT
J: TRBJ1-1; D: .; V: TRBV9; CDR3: CASSERGGGGNTEAFF; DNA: TGTGCCAGCAGCGAGAGGGGGGGAGGGGGAAACACTGAAGCTTTCTTT
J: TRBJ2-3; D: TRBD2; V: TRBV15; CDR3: CATSRVRASGVASTDTQYF; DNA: TGTGCCACCAGCAGAGTTCGGGCTAGCGGAGTGGCGAGCACAGATACGCAGTATTTT
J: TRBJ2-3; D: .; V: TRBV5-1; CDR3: CASSLTVVDTQYF; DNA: TGCGCCAGCAGCTTGACAGTCGTGGATACGCAGTATTTT
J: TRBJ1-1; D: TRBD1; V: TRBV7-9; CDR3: CASSSPRTGGRRNTEAFF; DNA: TGTGCCAGCAGCTCCCCACGGACAGGGGGCAGGAGGAACACTGAAGCTTTCTTT
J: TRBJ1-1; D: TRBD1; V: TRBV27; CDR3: CASSWSLGDRGMNTEAFF; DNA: TGTGCCAGCAGTTGGAGTTTAGGGGACAGGGGGATGAACACTGAAGCTTTCTTT
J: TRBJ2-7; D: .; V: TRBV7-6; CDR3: CASSLSPGYEQYF; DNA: TGTGCCAGCAGCTTATCCCCCGGCTACGAGCAGTACTTC
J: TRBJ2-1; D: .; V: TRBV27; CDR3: CASSRISTNNEQFF; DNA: TGTGCCAGCAGTCGAATATCTACCAACAATGAGCAGTTCTTC
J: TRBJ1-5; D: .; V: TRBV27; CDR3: CASSLSRGNQPQHF; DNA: TGTGCCAGCAGTTTATCACGGGGAAATCAGCCCCAGCATTTT
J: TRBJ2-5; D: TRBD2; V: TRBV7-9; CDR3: CASSDTGRVQETQYF; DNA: TGTGCCAGCAGCGACACCGGGAGGGTTCAAGAGACCCAGTACTTC
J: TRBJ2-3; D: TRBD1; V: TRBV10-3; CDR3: CAIMARGSTDTQYF; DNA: TGTGCCATCATGGCCAGGGGGTCGACAGATACGCAGTATTTT
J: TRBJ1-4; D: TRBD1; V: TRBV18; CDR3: CASSSNRGLNEKLFF; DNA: TGTGCCAGCTCATCCAACAGGGGATTAAATGAAAAACTGTTTTTT
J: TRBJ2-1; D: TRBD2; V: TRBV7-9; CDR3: CASDRLAENNEQFF; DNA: TGTGCCAGCGACCGACTAGCGGAGAACAATGAGCAGTTCTTC
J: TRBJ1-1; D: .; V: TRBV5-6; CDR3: CASTEKPSGSRTEAFF; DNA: TGTGCCAGCACCGAGAAACCTTCAGGGTCACGAACTGAAGCTTTCTTT
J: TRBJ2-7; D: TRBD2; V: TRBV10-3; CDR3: CAIRSGSSYEQYF; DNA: TGTGCCATCAGGAGCGGGAGCTCCTACGAGCAGTACTTC
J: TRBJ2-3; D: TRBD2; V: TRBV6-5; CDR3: CASSSKTSGSTDTQYF; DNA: TGTGCCAGCAGTTCCAAGACTAGCGGTAGCACAGATACGCAGTATTTT
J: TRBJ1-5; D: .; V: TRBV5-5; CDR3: CASSSIPGQSNQPQHF; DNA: TGTGCCAGCAGCTCCATCCCGGGACAATCCAATCAGCCCCAGCATTTT
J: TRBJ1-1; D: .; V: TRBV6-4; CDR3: CASSPTENTEAFF; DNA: TGTGCCAGCAGTCCGACAGAGAACACTGAAGCTTTCTTT
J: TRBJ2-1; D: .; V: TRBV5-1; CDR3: CASSLSLRDEQFF; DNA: TGCGCCAGCAGCTTGTCCTTGCGGGATGAGCAGTTCTTC
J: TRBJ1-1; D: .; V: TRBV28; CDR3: CASSWGGLITYEAFF; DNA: TGTGCCAGCAGTTGGGGGGGCCTGATCACCTATGAAGCTTTCTTT
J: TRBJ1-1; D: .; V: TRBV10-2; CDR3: CASSQGPEAFF; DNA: TGCGCCAGCAGTCAGGGCCCTGAAGCTTTCTTT
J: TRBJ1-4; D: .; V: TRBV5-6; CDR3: CASSREGGEKLFF; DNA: TGTGCCAGCAGCCGGGAGGGTGGCGAAAAACTGTTTTTT
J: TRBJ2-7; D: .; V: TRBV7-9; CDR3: CASTTGGSGTNYEQYF; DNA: TGTGCCAGCACCACCGGAGGGTCGGGTACTAACTACGAGCAGTACTTC
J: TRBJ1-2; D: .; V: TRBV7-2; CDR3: CASSPSTDSNYGYTF; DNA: TGTGCCAGCAGCCCGTCGACGGACAGTAACTATGGCTACACCTTC
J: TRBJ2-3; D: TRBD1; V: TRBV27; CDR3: CASSFLGGGTDTQYF; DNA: TGTGCCAGCAGTTTTTTAGGGGGCGGCACAGATACGCAGTATTTT
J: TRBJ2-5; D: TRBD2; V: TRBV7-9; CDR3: CASSPLRERGVQETQYF; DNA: TGTGCCAGCAGCCCCCTCCGGGAGCGGGGGGTCCAAGAGACCCAGTACTTC